The rows below give T cell receptor beta chains drawn from one sample of a study of blood T cell repertoires in COVID-19. Measured with immunoSEQ multiplex PCR; TCRdb has only the in-frame clones, and not every one. The sample shows approximately 67,000 clones, about 90% of them seen only once. The material sequenced was peripheral blood. These receptors came from a human donor in a cohort sampled during active COVID-19. Each CDR3 is given with its conserved first and last residue. The D gene is left open where the match is weak. Clone sizes are given selectively: once, few, many, or a class where the clone is expanded.

d_gene	abundance	v_gene	j_gene	CDR3aa	CDR3nt
TRBD1	once	TRBV7-8	TRBJ2-3	CASSLTGSTDTQYF	TGTGCCAGCAGCTTGACAGGGTCCACAGATACGCAGTATTTT
TRBD1	-	TRBV7-8	TRBJ2-3	CASSPGQYTDTQYF	TGTGCCAGCAGCCCGGGACAGTACACAGATACGCAGTATTTT
-	-	TRBV24-1	TRBJ2-1	CATSDPVAGGYNEQFF	TGTGCCACCAGTGATCCCGTCGCAGGGGGGTACAATGAGCAGTTCTTC
-	many	TRBV5-6	TRBJ2-7	CASTTLSLGGADYEQYF	TGTGCCAGCACCACCCTATCTCTCGGCGGAGCAGACTACGAGCAGTACTTC
TRBD2	-	TRBV19	TRBJ2-3	CASSRKILAGGVDTQYF	TGTGCCAGTAGCAGGAAAATACTAGCGGGGGGTGTCGATACGCAGTATTTT
-	-	TRBV30	TRBJ1-1	CAWSVGGAGDTEAFF	TGTGCCTGGAGTGTAGGGGGGGCTGGGGACACTGAAGCTTTCTTT
TRBD1	-	TRBV28	TRBJ1-1	CASDDRGAEAFF	TGTGCCAGCGATGACAGGGGCGCTGAAGCTTTCTTT
TRBD1	few	TRBV5-4	TRBJ2-7	CASSFRDRASEQYF	TGTGCCAGCAGCTTCCGGGACAGGGCCTCCGAGCAGTACTTC
TRBD2	-	TRBV7-3	TRBJ2-1	CASSLSGGSYNEQFF	TGTGCCAGCAGCTTATCGGGGGGCTCCTACAATGAGCAGTTCTTC
-	-	TRBV2	TRBJ1-4	CASSEAGGGLAEKLFF	TGTGCCAGCAGTGAAGCGGGCGGGGGTCTTGCCGAAAAACTGTTTTTT
-	-	TRBV2	TRBJ2-1	CASRLTGRKFF	TGTGCCAGCAGACTGACAGGGAGGAAGTTCTTC
-	-	TRBV6-4	TRBJ1-5	CASREKRTGGDSNQPQHF	TGTGCCAGCAGGGAAAAGCGTACAGGTGGGGATAGCAATCAGCCCCAGCATTTT
TRBD1	-	TRBV7-8	TRBJ2-2	CASSSRDRLLSGELFF	TGTGCCAGCAGCTCTCGGGACAGACTTCTTAGCGGGGAGCTGTTTTTT
-	few	TRBV9	TRBJ2-7	CASSVLGDSEDEQYF	TGTGCCAGCAGCGTATTGGGCGACAGCGAAGACGAGCAGTACTTC
-	once	TRBV7-9	TRBJ2-5	CASSKSGGAGETQYF	TGTGCCAGCAGTAAGAGTGGGGGGGCCGGAGAGACCCAGTACTTC
TRBD2	-	TRBV4-1	TRBJ2-1	CASSQDVRETYNEQFF	TGCGCCAGCAGCCAAGATGTGCGGGAGACTTACAATGAGCAGTTCTTC
-	-	TRBV4-3	TRBJ2-1	CASSQEMSEQFF	TGCGCCAGCAGCCAAGAAATGAGTGAGCAGTTCTTC
TRBD2	-	TRBV7-2	TRBJ2-5	CASSPRPGSGGAETQYF	TGTGCCAGCAGCCCGAGACCGGGGAGCGGGGGGGCGGAGACCCAGTACTTC
TRBD2	-	TRBV3-1/TRBV3-2	TRBJ2-1	CASSPAGTSSYNEQFF	TGTGCCAGCAGTCCAGCCGGGACTAGCTCCTACAATGAGCAGTTCTTC
TRBD2	-	TRBV27	TRBJ2-7	CASSAPGLAVYEQYF	TGTGCCAGCAGTGCCCCGGGACTAGCGGTCTACGAGCAGTACTTC
TRBD1	-	TRBV6-6	TRBJ2-7	CATSGTGSYEQYF	TGTGCCACCTCCGGGACAGGGTCCTACGAGCAGTACTTC
TRBD2	-	TRBV10-3	TRBJ2-2	CAISESGAGGNTGELFF	TGTGCCATCAGTGAGAGTGGCGCGGGAGGTAACACCGGGGAGCTGTTTTTT
-	-	TRBV3-1/TRBV3-2	TRBJ1-2	CASSPTQYYGYTF	TGTGCCAGCAGCCCCACACAGTACTATGGCTACACCTTC
TRBD2	-	TRBV5-1	TRBJ2-3	CASSLEGGRSTDTQYF	TGCGCCAGCAGCTTAGAGGGCGGGAGAAGCACAGATACGCAGTATTTT
-	-	TRBV5-1	TRBJ2-1	CASSHVRGEQFF	TGCGCCAGCAGTCATGTAAGGGGAGAGCAGTTCTTC
-	-	TRBV15	TRBJ2-4	CATSRVRSSGNIQYF	TGTGCCACCAGCAGAGTGAGGTCATCGGGTAACATTCAGTACTTC
TRBD2	-	TRBV6-1	TRBJ2-2	CASSEKLAGGGRAGELFF	TGTGCCAGCAGTGAAAAACTAGCGGGAGGGGGTAGAGCCGGGGAGCTGTTTTTT
TRBD1	-	TRBV28	TRBJ1-3	CASSSSTGSGNTIYF	TGTGCCAGCAGCTCCTCGACAGGGTCTGGAAACACCATATATTTT
-	-	TRBV27	TRBJ1-2	CASSFGRGELGYTF	TGTGCCAGCAGTTTCGGCAGGGGCGAACTCGGCTACACCTTC
TRBD2	-	TRBV25-1	TRBJ2-7	CASRSAGTYEQYF	TGTGCCAGCCGATCAGCGGGAACCTACGAGCAGTACTTC
TRBD1	few	TRBV6-5	TRBJ2-7	CASSLRTGSSYEQYF	TGTGCCAGCAGTCTCCGGACAGGGAGCTCCTACGAGCAGTACTTC
TRBD2	-	TRBV7-2	TRBJ2-2	CASKLAGDTGELFF	TGTGCCAGCAAACTAGCGGGGGACACCGGGGAGCTGTTTTTT